Each of the 16 T cell receptor beta chains below was sequenced from the same sample in a study of cytomegalovirus exposure and HLA in healthy donors. The PCR was carried out with 60 Vbeta primers and 13 Jbeta primers. The assay was immunoSEQ multiplex PCR, and TCRdb's table has in-frame clones only and misses some. This sample yields about 180,000 clones, of which about 82% are seen a single time; around 1.5% belongs to the top ten. Sequencing used PBMCs. The receptor source for this set is a man between 18 and 29 years old in good health and CMV-seronegative.

The rearrangement links TRBV7-9 to TRBJ2-7, with D maybe TRBD1 (6 bases). Germline V gives CDR1 SEHNR, CDR2 FQNEAQ (reference sequence). There are 15 residues in the CDR3. V shed 5 bases and J shed 1 base, with 15 bases lying between them. The CDR3 coding sequence is TGTGCCAGCAGCCTTGAGGGGGTAGGGTCCTACGAGCAGTACTTC. Translating it yields CASSLEGVGSYEQYF.

The V and J genes are TRBV27 and TRBJ2-1; 16 positions match TRBD2. CDR1 MNHEY and CDR2 SMNVEV come from the germline V gene (reference sequence). The CDR3 sequence is 19 residues long. V gave up 7 bases and J gave up 0 bases; unmatched junction bases: 9. CDR3 in DNA: TGTGCCAGCACCAAGACGGGACTAGCGGGAGGGAGCTCCTACAATGAGCAGTTCTTC. Encoded protein: CASTKTGLAGGSSYNEQFF.

V and J are TRBV9 and TRBJ2-5, with D possibly being TRBD2 (6 bases). The CDR3 runs 16 residues. V gave up 4 bases and J gave up 5 bases, with 21 bases separating them. CDR1 is SGDLS, CDR2 YYNGEE, per germline. CDR3 sequence reads: CASSSSSASPTETQYF. As DNA, the CDR3 is TGTGCCAGCAGCAGCTCTAGCGCTTCCCCAACGGAGACCCAGTACTTC.

As DNA, the CDR3 is TGCGCCAGCAGCTACGGGACTAGGTCTAATTTGTACGAGCAGTACTTC. Translated, it gives CASSYGTRSNLYEQYF. The chain is built from TRBV5-1 and TRBJ2-7, with TRBD2 matching 8 bases. Germline V gene sequence: CDR1 SGHRS, CDR2 YFSETQ. This CDR3 has 16 amino acids. The junction had 12 bases not matched to a gene; V was cut back by 3 bases and J by 4 bases.

V usage is TRBV7-9 and J usage is TRBJ1-2; D is perhaps TRBD1 (6 bases). This CDR3 spans 14 amino acids. Trimming stripped 3 bases from V and 4 bases from J, with 12 bases between. CDR1 SEHNR and CDR2 FQNEAQ come from the germline V gene (reference sequence). CDR3 sequence: CASSFGGQGYGYTF. Written as DNA, the CDR3 is TGTGCCAGCAGCTTCGGGGGGCAGGGCTATGGCTACACCTTC. The entire variable domain, with the rest obtained from reference TRBV7-9 and TRBJ1-2, is as follows: DTGVSQNPRHKITKRGQNVTFRCDPISEHNRLYWYRQTLGQGPEFLTYFQNEAQLEKSRLLSDRFSAERPKGSFSTLEIQRTEQGDSAMYLCASSFGGQGYGYTFGSGTRLTVV.

The gene calls are TRBV28 and TRBJ2-5; tentatively, D is TRBD1 (5 bases). CDR1 is MDHEN and CDR2 is SYDVKM in the germline V gene. The CDR3 runs to 11 residues. Trimming removed 10 bases from V and 2 bases from J, with 8 bases in between. CDR3 sequence (DNA): TGTGCCATAGGGGTGCAAGAGACCCAGTACTTC. It codes for CAIGVQETQYF.

This chain connects TRBV10-3 to TRBJ1-1, with a weak D call TRBD1 (6 bases). Per germline, CDR1 ENHRY and CDR2 SYGVKD. The CDR3 runs 13 residues. With 4 bases removed from V and 6 bases from J, the gap between germline ends came to 12 bases. The CDR3 DNA reads TGTGCCATCAGTGGACAGGTTCGGGCTGAAGCTTTCTTT. It codes for CAISGQVRAEAFF.

The chain has TRBV7-2 and TRBJ2-7, with 7 bases matching TRBD2. CDR1 is SGHTA, CDR2 FQGNSA, per germline. The V and J ends lost 7 bases and 3 bases, in that order; junction bases with no gene match: 6. The CDR3 spans 13 residues. CDR3 residues: CASTETGGYEQYF. DNA of the CDR3: TGTGCCAGCACCGAAACGGGGGGCTACGAGCAGTACTTC. Combining the CDR3 with reference TRBV7-2 and TRBJ2-7 gives the whole variable domain GAGVSQSPSNKVTEKGKDVELRCDPISGHTALYWYRQSLGQGLEFLIYFQGNSAPDKSGLPSDRFSAERTGGSVSTLTIQRTQQEDSAVYLCASTETGGYEQYFGPGTRLTVT.

The rearrangement uses TRBV28 and TRBJ2-3, with unresolved D. The CDR3 loop spans 14 amino acids. Germline-derived CDR1 and CDR2 are MDHEN and SYDVKM. V was cut by 1 base and J by 1 base, with 6 bases left in between. The CDR3 is CASSLSQGTDTQYF. The CDR3 DNA reads TGTGCCAGCAGTTTATCCCAGGGCACAGATACGCAGTATTTT.

J is TRBJ1-6 and V is TRBV19, with D unresolved. Between the trimmed V and J ends, which lost 0 bases and 5 bases, there was a span of 11 bases. CDR1 is LNHDA, CDR2 SQIVND, per germline (reference sequence). The CDR3 sequence is 16 residues long. CDR3: CASSIEGRPNNSPLHF. CDR3 sequence (DNA): TGTGCCAGTAGTATAGAGGGGAGACCGAATAATTCACCCCTCCACTTT.

The chain uses TRBV9 and TRBJ1-5; no clear D gene. The CDR3 runs 15 residues. Germline V gives CDR1 SGDLS, CDR2 YYNGEE. With 2 bases removed from V and 0 bases from J, the gap between germline ends came to 9 bases. Here the CDR3 reads CASSVTSDSNQPQHF. The CDR3 DNA follows: TGTGCCAGCAGCGTTACATCCGATAGCAATCAGCCCCAGCATTTT.

The chain joins TRBV11-2 to TRBJ1-3; D is uncertain. The CDR3 has 14 residues. Trimming shortened V by 8 bases and J by 0 bases, and 11 bases separated the two germline ends. Germline loops: CDR1 SGHAT, CDR2 FQNNGV. The DNA of the CDR3 is TGTGCCAGCGGTGCGGCGAACTCTGGAAACACCATATATTTT. It codes for CASGAANSGNTIYF.

The chain employs TRBV19 and TRBJ1-5, with 7 nucleotides matching TRBD1. The CDR3 runs to 13 residues. With 4 bases clipped from V and 7 bases from J, the junction kept 4 bases outside the gene matches. CDR1 is LNHDA and CDR2 is SQIVND in the germline V gene (reference sequence). The CDR3 loop reads CASSTDRVQPQHF. The CDR3 DNA sequence: TGTGCCAGTAGTACCGACAGGGTACAGCCCCAGCATTTT.

The chain links TRBV27 to TRBJ2-7; D gene unclear. From germline, CDR1 is MNHEY and CDR2 SMNVEV (reference sequence). The CDR3 consists of 14 residues. V lost 5 bases and J 3 bases, leaving 14 bases between the germline ends. As DNA, the CDR3 is TGTGCCAGCAGTCCATCGACCGGGTACTACGAGCAGTACTTC. This sequence encodes CASSPSTGYYEQYF.

CDR3 DNA sequence: TGTGCCATCAGTTGGGCCAGCGGAGTCCAAGAGACCCAGTACTTC. Amino acids: CAISWASGVQETQYF. The chain combines TRBV10-3 with TRBJ2-5; perhaps TRBD2 as D (5 bases). Trimming took off 5 bases at V and 1 base at J, with 14 bases between the two ends. The V gene's germline CDR1 is ENHRY and CDR2 SYGVKD. This CDR3 comprises 15 residues.

The chain combines TRBV7-2 with TRBJ2-1; tentative D call: TRBD2 (6 bases). Germline CDR1 and CDR2: SGHTA and FQGNSA. V gave up 3 bases and J gave up 2 bases, with 20 bases separating them. The CDR3 runs to 18 residues. The CDR3 is CASSFGPLTSFPYNEQFF. For the CDR3, the DNA is TGTGCCAGCAGCTTTGGGCCCCTTACTAGCTTCCCCTACAATGAGCAGTTCTTC.